Included here is one TCR beta chain sequence, with context. The J segment lost 0 bases and the V segment lost 3 bases, leaving 4 bases of the junction unmatched. Germline V lookup: CDR1 SGHRS, CDR2 YFSETQ. The CDR3 totals 16 residues. It was roughly 10 milliliters of peripheral blood that were drawn from each donor. The data are from a study of blood T cells in healthy people across ages. Study at large: Template switching recovered approximately one barcoded beta molecule for every two T cells.

Primers used in a second PCR of roughly 6 to 11 cycles were a sample-barcoded 5' primer and a J-beta primer mix. TCRdb ran MiXCR on the 5' RACE reads and lists one entry per CDR3 protein. The top ten hold 7% to 9% of the sample, which has around 1.7 million distinct CDR3 sequences, about 30% seen once. Material for sequencing was blood. The receptor was derived from a woman aged 25 to 39 in good health. The chain is built from TRBV5-1 and TRBJ2-1; 9 bases match TRBD2. The CDR3 protein is CASSWAGGSSYNEQFF. Here the CDR3 DNA reads TGCGCCAGCAGCTGGGCGGGGGGGAGCTCCTACAATGAGCAGTTCTTC.